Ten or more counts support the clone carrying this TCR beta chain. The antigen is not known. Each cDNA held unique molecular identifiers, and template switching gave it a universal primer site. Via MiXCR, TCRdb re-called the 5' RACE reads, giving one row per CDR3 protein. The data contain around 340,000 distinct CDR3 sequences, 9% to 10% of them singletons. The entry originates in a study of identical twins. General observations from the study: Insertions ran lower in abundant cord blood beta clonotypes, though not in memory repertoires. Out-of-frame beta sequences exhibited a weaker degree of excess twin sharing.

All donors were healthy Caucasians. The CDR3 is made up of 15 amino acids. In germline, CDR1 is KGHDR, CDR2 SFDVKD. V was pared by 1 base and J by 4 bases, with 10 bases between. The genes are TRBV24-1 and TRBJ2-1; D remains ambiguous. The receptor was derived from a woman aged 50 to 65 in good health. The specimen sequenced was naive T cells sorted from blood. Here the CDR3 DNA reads TGTGCCACCAGTGATTTAGAGGCCCTATACAATGAGCAGTTCTTC. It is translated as CATSDLEALYNEQFF.